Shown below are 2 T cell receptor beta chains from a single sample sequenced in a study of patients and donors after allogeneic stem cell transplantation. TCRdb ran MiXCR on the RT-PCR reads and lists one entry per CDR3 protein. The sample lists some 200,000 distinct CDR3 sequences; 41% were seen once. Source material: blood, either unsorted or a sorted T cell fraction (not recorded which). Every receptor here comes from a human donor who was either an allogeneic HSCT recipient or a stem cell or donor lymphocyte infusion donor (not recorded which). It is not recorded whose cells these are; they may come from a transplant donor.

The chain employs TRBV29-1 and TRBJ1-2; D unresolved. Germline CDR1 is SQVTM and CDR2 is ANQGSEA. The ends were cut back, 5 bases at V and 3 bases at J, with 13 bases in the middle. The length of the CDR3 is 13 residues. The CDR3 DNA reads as TGCAGCGTTTACCAAGCGGGTGACTATGGCTACACCTTC. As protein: CSVYQAGDYGYTF.

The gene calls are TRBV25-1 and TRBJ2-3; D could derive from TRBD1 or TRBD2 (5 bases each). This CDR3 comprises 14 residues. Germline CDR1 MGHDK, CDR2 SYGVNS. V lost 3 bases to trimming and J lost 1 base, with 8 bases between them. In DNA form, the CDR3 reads TGTGCCAGCAGTGACGGGGCCGGCACAGATACGCAGTATTTT. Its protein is CASSDGAGTDTQYF.